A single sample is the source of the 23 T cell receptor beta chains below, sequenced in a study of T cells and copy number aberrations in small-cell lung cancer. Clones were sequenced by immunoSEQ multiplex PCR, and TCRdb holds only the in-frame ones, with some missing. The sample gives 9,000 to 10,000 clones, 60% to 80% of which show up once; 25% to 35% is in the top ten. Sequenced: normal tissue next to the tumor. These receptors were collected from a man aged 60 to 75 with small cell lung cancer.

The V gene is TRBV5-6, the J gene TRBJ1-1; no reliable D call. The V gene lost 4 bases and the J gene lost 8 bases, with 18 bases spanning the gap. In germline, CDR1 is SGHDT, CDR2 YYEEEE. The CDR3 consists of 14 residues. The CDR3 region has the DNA TGTGCCAGCAGCAACCCCCCAAAGTGGGCGGAAGCTTTCTTT. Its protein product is CASSNPPKWAEAFF.

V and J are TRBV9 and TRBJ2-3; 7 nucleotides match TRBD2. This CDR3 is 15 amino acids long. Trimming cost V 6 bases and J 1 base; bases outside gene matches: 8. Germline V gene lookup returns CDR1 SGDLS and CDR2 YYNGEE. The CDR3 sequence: CASNPSSGRTDTQYF. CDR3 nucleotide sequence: TGTGCCAGCAACCCCTCTAGCGGTCGCACAGATACGCAGTATTTT.

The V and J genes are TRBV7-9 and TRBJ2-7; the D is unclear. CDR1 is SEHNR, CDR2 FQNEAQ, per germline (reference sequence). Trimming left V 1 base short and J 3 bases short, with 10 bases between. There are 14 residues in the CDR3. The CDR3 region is CASSLVGSYYEQYF. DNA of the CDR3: TGTGCCAGCAGCTTAGTCGGCAGCTACTACGAGCAGTACTTC.

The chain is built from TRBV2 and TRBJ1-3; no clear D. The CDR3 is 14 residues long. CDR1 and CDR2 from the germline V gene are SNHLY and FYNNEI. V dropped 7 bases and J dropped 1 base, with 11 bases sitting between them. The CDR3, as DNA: TGTGCCAGCACAAAACAGATTTCTGGAAACACCATATATTTT. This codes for CASTKQISGNTIYF.

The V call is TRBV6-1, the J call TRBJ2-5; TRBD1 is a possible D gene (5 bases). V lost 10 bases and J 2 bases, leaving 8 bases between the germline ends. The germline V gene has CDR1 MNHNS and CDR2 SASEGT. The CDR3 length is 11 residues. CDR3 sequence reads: CATYRQETQYF. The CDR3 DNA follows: TGTGCCACCTACAGGCAAGAGACCCAGTACTTC.

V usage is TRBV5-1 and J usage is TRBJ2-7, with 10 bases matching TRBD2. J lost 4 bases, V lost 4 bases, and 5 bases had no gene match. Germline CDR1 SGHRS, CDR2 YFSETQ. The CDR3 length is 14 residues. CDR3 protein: CASSKSGGGYEQYF. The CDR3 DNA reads TGCGCCAGCAGCAAGAGCGGGGGGGGGTACGAGCAGTACTTC.

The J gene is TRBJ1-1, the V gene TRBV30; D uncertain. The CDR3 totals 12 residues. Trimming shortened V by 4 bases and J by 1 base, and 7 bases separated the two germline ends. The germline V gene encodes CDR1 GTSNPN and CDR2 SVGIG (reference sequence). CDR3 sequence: CAWKVGNTEAFF. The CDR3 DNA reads TGTGCCTGGAAAGTAGGGAACACTGAAGCTTTCTTT. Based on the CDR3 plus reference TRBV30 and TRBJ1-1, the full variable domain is SQTIHQWPATLVQPVGSPLSLECTVEGTSNPNLYWYRQAAGRGLQLLFYSVGIGQISSEVPQNLSASRPQDRQFILSSKKLLLSDSGFYLCAWKVGNTEAFFGQGTRLTVV.

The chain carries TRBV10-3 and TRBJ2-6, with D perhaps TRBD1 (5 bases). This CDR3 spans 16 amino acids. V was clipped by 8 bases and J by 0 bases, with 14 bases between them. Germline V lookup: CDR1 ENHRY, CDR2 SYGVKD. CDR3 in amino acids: CAIGRQTISGANVLTF. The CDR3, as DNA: TGTGCCATCGGAAGACAGACCATCTCTGGGGCCAACGTCCTGACTTTC.

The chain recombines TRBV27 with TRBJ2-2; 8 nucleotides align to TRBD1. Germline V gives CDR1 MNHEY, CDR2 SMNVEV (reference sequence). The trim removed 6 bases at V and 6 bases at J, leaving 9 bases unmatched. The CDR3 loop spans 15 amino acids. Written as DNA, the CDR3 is TGTGCCAGCAGCCCACCCCCGGACAGGGCCGGGGAGCTGTTTTTT. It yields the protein CASSPPPDRAGELFF.

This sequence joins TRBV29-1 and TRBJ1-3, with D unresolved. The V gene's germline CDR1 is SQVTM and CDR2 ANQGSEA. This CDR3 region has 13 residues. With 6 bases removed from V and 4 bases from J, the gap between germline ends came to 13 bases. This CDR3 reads CSVLGPPGNTIYF. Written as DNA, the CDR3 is TGCAGCGTCCTCGGCCCTCCGGGAAACACCATATATTTT.

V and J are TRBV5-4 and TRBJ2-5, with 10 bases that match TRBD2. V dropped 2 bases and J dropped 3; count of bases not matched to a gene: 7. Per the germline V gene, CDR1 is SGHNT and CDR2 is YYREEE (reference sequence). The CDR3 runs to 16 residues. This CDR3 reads CASSFALAGSEETQYF. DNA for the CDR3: TGTGCCAGCAGCTTCGCACTAGCGGGATCGGAAGAGACCCAGTACTTC.

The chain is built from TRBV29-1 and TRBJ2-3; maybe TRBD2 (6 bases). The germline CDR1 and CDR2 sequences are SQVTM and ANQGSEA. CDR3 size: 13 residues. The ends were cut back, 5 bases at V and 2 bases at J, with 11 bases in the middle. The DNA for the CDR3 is TGCAGCGTTTCCGGGACTTCCACAGATACGCAGTATTTT. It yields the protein CSVSGTSTDTQYF.

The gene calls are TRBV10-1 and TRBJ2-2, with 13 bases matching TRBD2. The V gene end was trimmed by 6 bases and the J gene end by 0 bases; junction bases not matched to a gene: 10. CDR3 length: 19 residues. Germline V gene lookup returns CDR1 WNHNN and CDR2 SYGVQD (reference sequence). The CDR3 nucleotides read TGCGCCAGCAGACCAAAGGGACTAGCGGGAATTTCGAACACCGGGGAGCTGTTTTTT. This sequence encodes CASRPKGLAGISNTGELFF.

The CDR3 region is CASSLGRNYEQYF. For the CDR3, the DNA is TGTGCCAGCAGTTTGGGTCGAAACTACGAGCAGTACTTC. This chain links TRBV28 with TRBJ2-7; D is unresolved. Germline V gene sequence: CDR1 MDHEN, CDR2 SYDVKM. V lost 3 bases to trimming and J lost 3 bases, with 9 bases between them. This CDR3 has 13 residues.

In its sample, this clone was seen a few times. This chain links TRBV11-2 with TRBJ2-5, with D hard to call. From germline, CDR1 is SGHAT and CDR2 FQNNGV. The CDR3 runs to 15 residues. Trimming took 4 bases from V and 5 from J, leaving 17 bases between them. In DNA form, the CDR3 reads TGTGCCAGCAGCTCTTCTCGGTGGGCCGCGGAGACCCAGTACTTC. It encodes CASSSSRWAAETQYF.

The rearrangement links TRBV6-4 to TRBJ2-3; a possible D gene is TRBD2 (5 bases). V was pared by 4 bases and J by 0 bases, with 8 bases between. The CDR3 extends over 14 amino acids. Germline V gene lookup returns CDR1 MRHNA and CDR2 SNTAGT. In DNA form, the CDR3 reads TGTGCCAGCAGTGCAGGCGGGAGCACAGATACGCAGTATTTT. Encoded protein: CASSAGGSTDTQYF.

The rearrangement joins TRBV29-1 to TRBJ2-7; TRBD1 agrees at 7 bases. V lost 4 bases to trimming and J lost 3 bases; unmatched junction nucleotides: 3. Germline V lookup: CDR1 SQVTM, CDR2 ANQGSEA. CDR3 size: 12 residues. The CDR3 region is CSVGDRFYEQYF. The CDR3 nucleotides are TGCAGCGTTGGGGACAGATTCTACGAGCAGTACTTC.

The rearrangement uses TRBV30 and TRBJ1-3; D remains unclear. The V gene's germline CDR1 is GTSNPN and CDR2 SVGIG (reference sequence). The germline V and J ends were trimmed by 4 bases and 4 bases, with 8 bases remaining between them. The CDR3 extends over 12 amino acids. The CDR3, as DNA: TGTGCCTGGAAAAAATCAGGAAACACCATATATTTT. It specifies CAWKKSGNTIYF.

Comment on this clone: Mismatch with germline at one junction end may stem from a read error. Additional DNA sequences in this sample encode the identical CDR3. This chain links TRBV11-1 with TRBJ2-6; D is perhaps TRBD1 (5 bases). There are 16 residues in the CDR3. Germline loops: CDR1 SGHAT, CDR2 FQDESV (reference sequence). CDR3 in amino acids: CASSLGRNSGANVLTF. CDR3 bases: TGTGCCAGCAGCTTAGGACGGAACTCTGGGGCCAACGTCCTGACTTTT. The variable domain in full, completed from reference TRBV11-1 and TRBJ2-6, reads EAEVAQSPRYKITEKSQAVAFWCDPISGHATLYWYRQILGQGPELLVQFQDESVVDDSQLPKDRFSAERLKGVDSTLKIQPAELGDSAMYLCASSLGRNSGANVLTFGAGSRLTVL.

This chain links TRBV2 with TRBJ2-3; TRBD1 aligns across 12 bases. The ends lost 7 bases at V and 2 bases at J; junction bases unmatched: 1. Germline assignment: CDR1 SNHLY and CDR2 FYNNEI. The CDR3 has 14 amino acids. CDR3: CASMGQGATDTQYF. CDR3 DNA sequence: TGTGCCAGCATGGGACAGGGGGCCACAGATACGCAGTATTTT.

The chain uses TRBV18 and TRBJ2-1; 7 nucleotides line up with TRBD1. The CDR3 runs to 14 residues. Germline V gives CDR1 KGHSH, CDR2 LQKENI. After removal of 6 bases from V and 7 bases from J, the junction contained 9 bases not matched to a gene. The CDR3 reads CASSPGQVKNEQFF. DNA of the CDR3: TGTGCCAGCTCCCCCGGACAGGTGAAAAATGAGCAGTTCTTC.

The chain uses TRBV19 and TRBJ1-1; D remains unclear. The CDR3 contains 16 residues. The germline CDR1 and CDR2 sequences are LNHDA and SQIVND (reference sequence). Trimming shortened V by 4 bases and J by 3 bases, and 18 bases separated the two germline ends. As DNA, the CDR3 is TGTGCCAGTAGTACTTTTGACCCGGCAAGGGACACTGAAGCTTTCTTT. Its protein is CASSTFDPARDTEAFF.

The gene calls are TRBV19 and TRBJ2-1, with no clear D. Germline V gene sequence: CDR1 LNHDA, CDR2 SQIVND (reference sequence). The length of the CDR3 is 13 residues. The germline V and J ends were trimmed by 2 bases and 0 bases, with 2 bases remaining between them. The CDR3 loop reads CASSIHSYNEQFF. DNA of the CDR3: TGTGCCAGTAGTATACACTCCTACAATGAGCAGTTCTTC.